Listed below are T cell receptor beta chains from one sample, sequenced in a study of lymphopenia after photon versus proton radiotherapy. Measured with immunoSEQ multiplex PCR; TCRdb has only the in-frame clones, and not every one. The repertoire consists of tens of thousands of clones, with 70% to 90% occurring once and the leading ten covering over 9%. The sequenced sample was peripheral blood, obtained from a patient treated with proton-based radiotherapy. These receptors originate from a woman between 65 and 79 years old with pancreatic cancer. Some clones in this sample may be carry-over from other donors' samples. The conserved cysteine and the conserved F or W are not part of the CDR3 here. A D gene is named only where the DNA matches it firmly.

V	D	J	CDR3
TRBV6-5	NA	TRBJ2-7	ASSYLREQY
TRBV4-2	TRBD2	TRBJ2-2	ASSQGSGRGNTGELF
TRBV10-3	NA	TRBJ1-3	AISENGNTIY
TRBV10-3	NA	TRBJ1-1	AISESISVTWAF
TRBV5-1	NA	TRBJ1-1	ASSSQGGHTEAF
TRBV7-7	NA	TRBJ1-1	ASSLGANTEAF
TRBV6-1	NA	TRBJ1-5	ASSEEQGGQPQH
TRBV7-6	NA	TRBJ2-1	ASSLDRAYNEQF
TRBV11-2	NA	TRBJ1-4	ASSLVAGTTNEKLF
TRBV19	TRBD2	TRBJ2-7	ASVSGKYEQY
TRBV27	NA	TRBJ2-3	ASMLRATAGADTQY
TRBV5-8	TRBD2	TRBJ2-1	ASSFSGRASSYNEQF
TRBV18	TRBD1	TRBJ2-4	ASSLDRGAHIQY
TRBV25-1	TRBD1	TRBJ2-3	ASSESGQGTDTQY
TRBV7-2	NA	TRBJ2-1	ASSLGGSGGDEQF
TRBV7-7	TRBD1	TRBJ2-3	ASSSGTGGGGTQY
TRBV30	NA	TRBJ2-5	ACPGVSGETQY
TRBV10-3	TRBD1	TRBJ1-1	AISLQGGTEAF
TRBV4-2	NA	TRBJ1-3	ASSQWDTNSGNTIY
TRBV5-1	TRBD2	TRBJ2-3	ASSPTSGGYTDTQY
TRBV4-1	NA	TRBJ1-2	ASSQEDGTNYGYT
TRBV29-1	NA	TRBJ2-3	SVVEVTDTQY
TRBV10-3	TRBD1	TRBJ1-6	ASTGDDNSPLH
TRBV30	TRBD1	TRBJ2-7	AGRKGQGFYEQY
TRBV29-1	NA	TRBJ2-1	SAGTSSYNEQF
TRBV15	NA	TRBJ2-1	ATSREWGDNEQF
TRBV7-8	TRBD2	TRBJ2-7	ASSLESWALAGPHYEQY
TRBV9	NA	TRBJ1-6	ASSETQTGNSPLH
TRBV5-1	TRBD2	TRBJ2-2	ASSFRDYDTGELF
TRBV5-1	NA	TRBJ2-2	ASSPRDANTGELF
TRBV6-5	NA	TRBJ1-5	ASSYTEVRGNQPQH
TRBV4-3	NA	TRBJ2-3	ASSQEPGVTDTQY
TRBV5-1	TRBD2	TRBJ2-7	ASSLGLAGNHEQY
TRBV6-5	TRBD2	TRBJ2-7	ASSSKRGYEQY
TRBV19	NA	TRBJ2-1	ASSWDKGEQF
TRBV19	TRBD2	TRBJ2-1	ASSDMASGSYNEQF
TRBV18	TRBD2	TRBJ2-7	ASSPGTGGPTYEQY
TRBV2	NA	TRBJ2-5	ASSDLTIQETQY
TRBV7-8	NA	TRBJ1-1	ASSTADEAF
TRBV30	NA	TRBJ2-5	AWSVGGEETQY
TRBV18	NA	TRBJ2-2	ASSPGSYTGELF
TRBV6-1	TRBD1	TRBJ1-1	ASRTQGEGTEAF
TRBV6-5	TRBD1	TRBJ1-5	ASRLLGQGNQPQH
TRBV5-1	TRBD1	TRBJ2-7	ASSPRQGALNPYEQY
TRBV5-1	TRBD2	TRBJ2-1	ASSAGTSERKGQF
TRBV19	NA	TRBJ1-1	ASSDPGLTDTEAF
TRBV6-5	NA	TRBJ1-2	ASSYLTDNYGYT
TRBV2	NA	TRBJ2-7	ASGAAYEQY
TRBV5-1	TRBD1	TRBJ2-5	ASSFGALGTARDRAQY
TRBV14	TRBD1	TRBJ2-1	ASSPDRGLF
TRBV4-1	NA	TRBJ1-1	ASSQDRGEGLVAF
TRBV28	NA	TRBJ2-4	ASSFRRIAKNIQY
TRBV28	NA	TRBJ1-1	ASSRTGGVTEAF
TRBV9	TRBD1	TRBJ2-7	ASSVGDRNYEQY
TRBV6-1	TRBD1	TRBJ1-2	ASSVGWGTGVRYGYT
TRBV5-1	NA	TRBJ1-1	ASSLEVAGFSKMNTEAF
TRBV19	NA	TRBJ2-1	ASSIEGTINNEQF
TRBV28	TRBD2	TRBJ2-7	ASSLTGGSYEQY